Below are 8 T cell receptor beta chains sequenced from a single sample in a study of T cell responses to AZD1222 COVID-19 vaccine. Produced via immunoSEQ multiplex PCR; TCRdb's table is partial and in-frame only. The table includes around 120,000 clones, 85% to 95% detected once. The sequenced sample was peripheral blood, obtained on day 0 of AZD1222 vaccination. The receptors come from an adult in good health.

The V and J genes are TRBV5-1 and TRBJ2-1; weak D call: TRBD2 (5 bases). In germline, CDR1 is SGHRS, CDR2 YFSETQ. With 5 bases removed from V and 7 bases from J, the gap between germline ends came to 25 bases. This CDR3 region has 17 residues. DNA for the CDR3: TGCGCCAGCAGTAAACGGACGCCTGCGGTGGGCGGGAATGAGCAGTTCTTC. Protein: CASSKRTPAVGGNEQFF.

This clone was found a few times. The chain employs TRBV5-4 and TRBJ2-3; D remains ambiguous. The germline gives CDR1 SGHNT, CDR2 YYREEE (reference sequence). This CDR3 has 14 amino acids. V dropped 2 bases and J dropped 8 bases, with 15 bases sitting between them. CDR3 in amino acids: CASSLFSQTGTQYF. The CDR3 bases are TGTGCCAGCAGCTTATTTTCCCAAACGGGTACGCAGTATTTT.

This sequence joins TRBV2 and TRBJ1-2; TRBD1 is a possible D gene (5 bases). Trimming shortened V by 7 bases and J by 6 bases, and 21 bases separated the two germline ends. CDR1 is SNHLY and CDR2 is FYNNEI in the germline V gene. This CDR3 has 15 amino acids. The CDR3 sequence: CASNIPGEGLNGYTF. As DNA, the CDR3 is TGTGCCAGCAACATTCCAGGAGAGGGGCTGAATGGCTACACCTTC.

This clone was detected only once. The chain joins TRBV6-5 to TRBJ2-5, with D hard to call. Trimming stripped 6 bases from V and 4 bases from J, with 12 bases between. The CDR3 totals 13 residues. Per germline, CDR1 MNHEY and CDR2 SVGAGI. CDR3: CASRVVFPETQYF. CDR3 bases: TGTGCCAGCAGGGTAGTGTTCCCAGAGACCCAGTACTTC.

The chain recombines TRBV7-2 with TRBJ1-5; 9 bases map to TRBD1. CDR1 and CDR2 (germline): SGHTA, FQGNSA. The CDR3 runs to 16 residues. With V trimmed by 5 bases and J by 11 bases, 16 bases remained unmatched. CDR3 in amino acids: CASSPHRTGAGHTQHF. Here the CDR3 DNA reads TGTGCCAGCAGCCCTCATCGGACAGGGGCGGGTCACACCCAGCATTTT. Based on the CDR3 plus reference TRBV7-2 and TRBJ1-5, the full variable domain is GAGVSQSPSNKVTEKGKDVELRCDPISGHTALYWYRQSLGQGLEFLIYFQGNSAPDKSGLPSDRFSAERTGGSVSTLTIQRTQQEDSAVYLCASSPHRTGAGHTQHFGDGTRLSIL.

The CDR3 bases are TGTGCCAGCAGTGTAGTTGGGGCAGGCAACTATAATTCACCCCTCCACTTT. Translating it yields CASSVVGAGNYNSPLHF. J is TRBJ1-6 and V is TRBV28, with a possible D match to TRBD1 (5 bases). Germline CDR1 MDHEN, CDR2 SYDVKM. The V end was cut by 5 bases, the J end by 3 bases, with 17 bases between. This CDR3 comprises 17 residues.

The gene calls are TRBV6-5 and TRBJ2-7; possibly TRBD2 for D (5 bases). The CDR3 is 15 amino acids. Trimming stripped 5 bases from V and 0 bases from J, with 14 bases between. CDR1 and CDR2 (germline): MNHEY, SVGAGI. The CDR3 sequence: CASSTGLLDSYEQYF. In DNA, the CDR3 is TGTGCCAGCAGTACTGGACTCCTCGACTCCTACGAGCAGTACTTC.

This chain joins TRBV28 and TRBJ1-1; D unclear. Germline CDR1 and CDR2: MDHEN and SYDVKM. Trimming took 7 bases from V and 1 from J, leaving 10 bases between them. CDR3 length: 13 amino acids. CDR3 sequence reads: CASTYYKNTEAFF. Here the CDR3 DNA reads TGTGCCAGCACTTATTACAAGAACACTGAAGCTTTCTTT.